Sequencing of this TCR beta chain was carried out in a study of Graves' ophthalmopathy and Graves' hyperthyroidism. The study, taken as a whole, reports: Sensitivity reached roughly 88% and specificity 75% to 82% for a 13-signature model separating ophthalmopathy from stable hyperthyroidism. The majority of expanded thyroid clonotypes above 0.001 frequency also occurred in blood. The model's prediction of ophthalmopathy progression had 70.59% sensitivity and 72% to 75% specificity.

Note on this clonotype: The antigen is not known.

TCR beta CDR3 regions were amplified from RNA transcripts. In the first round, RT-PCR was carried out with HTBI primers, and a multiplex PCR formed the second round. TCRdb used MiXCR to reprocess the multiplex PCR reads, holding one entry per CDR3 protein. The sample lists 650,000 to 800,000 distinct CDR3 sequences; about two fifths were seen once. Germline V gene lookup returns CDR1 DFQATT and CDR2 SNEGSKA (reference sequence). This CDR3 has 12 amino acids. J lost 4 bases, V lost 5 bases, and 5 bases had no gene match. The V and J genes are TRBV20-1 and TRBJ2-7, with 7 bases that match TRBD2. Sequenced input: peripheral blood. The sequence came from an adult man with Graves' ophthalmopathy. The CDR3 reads CSAGGDHYEQYF. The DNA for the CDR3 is TGCAGTGCTGGGGGGGACCATTACGAGCAGTACTTC.